The entry that follows covers one T cell receptor beta chain sequence. This clone was detected only once. Its antigen is still unknown. The record has no base qualities; no much larger clone is one base away. This sample was included in a study of blood T cell repertoires in COVID-19 (TCRdb year 2020). As for the study more broadly: Samples covering the acute and convalescent phases of COVID-19 were provided by collaborators in the United States, Italy and Spain. The material from the prospective study consisted of cDNA or gDNA derived from T cells, B-cell-depleted T cells, or PBMCs. Deeply sampled blood TCRbeta repertoires from subjects exposed to, actively infected with, or recovered from COVID-19 were included in the dataset. The repertoires were released in a freely available public database meant as a resource for research on the immune response to SARS-CoV-2. Samples came from the ongoing ImmuneRACE study (first 160 participants) plus 1,254 subjects from 6 global collaborators. Sample metadata almost always included a de-identified subject ID, COVID-19 status, age in years and sex. HLA class I and class II types, where available, came from metadata supplied by the sample provider rather than from assay-based typing. Beyond this particular receptor, the publication reports: Clinical and demographic metadata were provided uncurated, with the amount varying by source and participant.

The immunoSEQ Assay, a bias-controlled multiplex PCR, was used to amplify TCRbeta CDR3 regions from genomic DNA. The study's own analysis went as follows. The number of nucleated cells in each sample was estimated by amplification of reference gene primers within the assay. To quantify the absolute abundance of each unique TCRbeta CDR3 rearrangement, sequence reads were collapsed and filtered. Productive Simpson clonality was computed per sample as the square root of Simpson's diversity index over productive rearrangements. The source is immuneACCESS, and TCRdb retained only in-frame sequences with V and J called. Part of the clones is not carried over; for the studies checked, unresolved V genes explain less than half of this, and the remainder is unexplained. D and trimming come from the DNA, and the V and J calls and clone size come from that table. This sample has 95,000 to 150,000 clones in its table, and about 83% of those were observed once. In total, the top ten clones hold roughly 3.9% of the sample.

The germline V gene encodes CDR1 LNHDA and CDR2 SQIVND (reference sequence). The CDR3 sequence holds 14 residues, the cysteine and phenylalanine included. Here the CDR3 DNA is all that survives: 42 bases in frame from base 1. V has 5 bases trimmed and J has 9 bases trimmed; junction bases matching no gene number 7. Participants in the prospective study were enrolled through a virtual design, were aged 18 to 89 years, and lived in roughly 26 United States geographic areas. Cohort assignment in the prospective study relied on participant-reported clinical history from a screening survey and a study questionnaire. ImmuneRACE Cohort 3 recovered participants were defined by two consecutive negative NP/OP PCR tests, healthcare professional clearance, or symptom resolution. Mobile phlebotomists in the prospective study collected whole blood, serum and a nasopharyngeal or oropharyngeal swab from every participant. Additional blood draws and questionnaires over an approximately two-month period could optionally be provided by prospective study participants. Blood samples from the prospective study were shipped frozen or at room temperature prior to DNA extraction.

The sequencing input was PBMCs or T cells enriched from blood (not recorded which). The TCR sequence derives from a woman in her 30s who had recovered from COVID-19. The chain was built from TRBV19 and TRBJ2-1; 10 of the junction bases match TRBD2. The nucleotides read TGTGCCAGTAGTTGGTCTAGCGGGAGTTCTGAGCAGTTCTTC. This gives the protein CASSWSSGSSEQFF.